This T cell receptor (beta chain) was sequenced during a study of shared clonotypes between healthy human individuals. V lost 0 bases and J lost 4, with 11 bases in between. The CDR3 contains 15 residues. Per the germline V gene, CDR1 is SGHRS and CDR2 is YFSETQ. Notes on the study in general: Despite large depth, sorted-subset datasets appeared incompletely sequenced.

CD45RO negativity and positive selection for CCR7 defined naive CD8 cells, a population that excluded terminally differentiated effector memory CD45RA+ cells. Method: immunoSEQ multiplex PCR; TCRdb's copy keeps in-frame clones and lacks some. In the table there are under 1 million clones, around 96% of which are singletons. A note on this clone: The antigen remains undetermined.

Input material: naive CD8+ T cells sorted from blood. This chain links TRBV5-1 with TRBJ2-1, with unresolved D. The receptor was isolated from a man younger than 45 in good health. CDR3 in DNA: TGCGCCAGCAGCTTGGAATCGTTCGCTTACAATGAGCAGTTCTTC. Translating it yields CASSLESFAYNEQFF. The full variable domain, completed using reference TRBV5-1 and TRBJ2-1, is KAGVTQTPRYLIKTRGQQVTLSCSPISGHRSVSWYQQTPGQGLQFLFEYFSETQRNKGNFPGRFSGRQFSNSRSEMNVSTLELGDSALYLCASSLESFAYNEQFFGPGTRLTVL.